The rows below give T cell receptor beta chains drawn from one sample of a study of shared clonotypes between healthy human individuals. Clones were sequenced by immunoSEQ multiplex PCR, and TCRdb holds only the in-frame ones, with some missing. The sample comprises under 850,000 clones, 80% to 95% of which are singletons, and around 24% rests with the top ten. The sequencing sample was made of naive CD8+ T cells sorted from blood. The source of these receptors is a man aged 25 to 40 in good health. The conserved cysteine and the conserved F or W are not part of the CDR3 here.

J: TRBJ1-2
V: TRBV6-1
CDR3: ASSELEGALNALAGYT

J: TRBJ1-4
V: TRBV7-9
CDR3: ASSLPSNEKLF

J: TRBJ2-1
V: TRBV5-1
CDR3: ASSSGLAANEQF

J: TRBJ1-2
V: TRBV29-1
CDR3: SVEAPGGDGYT

J: TRBJ2-7
V: TRBV7-9
CDR3: ASSPGGSYEQY

J: TRBJ2-7
V: TRBV27
CDR3: ASSRAGEAYEQY

J: TRBJ2-3
V: TRBV7-9
CDR3: ASSFRASGLRDTQY

J: TRBJ2-2
V: TRBV30
CDR3: AWSTPTRTGATGELF

J: TRBJ1-1
V: TRBV7-8
CDR3: ASSTPGRGRGSTEAF

J: TRBJ2-7
V: TRBV10-2
CDR3: ASAPRGTYEQY

J: TRBJ1-1
V: TRBV29-1
CDR3: SVVSPEAF

J: TRBJ2-7
V: TRBV18
CDR3: AETGRVYYEQY

J: TRBJ1-1
V: TRBV27
CDR3: ASSLTGIMNTEAF

J: TRBJ2-1
V: TRBV7-2
CDR3: ASARASYNEQF

J: TRBJ2-3
V: TRBV9
CDR3: ASSVGTPSTDTQY

J: TRBJ2-1
V: TRBV4-2
CDR3: ASSQRVVVGEQF

J: TRBJ2-2
V: TRBV27
CDR3: ASSFNLPYLAGGPDTGELF

J: TRBJ2-3
V: TRBV19
CDR3: ASSIEDTQY

J: TRBJ2-7
V: TRBV1
CDR3: TSSQADTLRPYEQY

J: TRBJ1-5
V: TRBV7-2
CDR3: ASSLPFSNQPQH

J: TRBJ2-3
V: TRBV29-1
CDR3: SVVSGGTGRFWDTQY

J: TRBJ2-7
V: TRBV7-9
CDR3: ASSWGDYEQY

J: TRBJ2-5
V: TRBV25-1
CDR3: ASSESKTQY

J: TRBJ2-1
V: TRBV7-9
CDR3: ASSRSRDEQF

J: TRBJ2-3
V: TRBV6-6
CDR3: ASSYLLYTDTQY

J: TRBJ2-7
V: TRBV2
CDR3: ASSGPGQGPYEQY